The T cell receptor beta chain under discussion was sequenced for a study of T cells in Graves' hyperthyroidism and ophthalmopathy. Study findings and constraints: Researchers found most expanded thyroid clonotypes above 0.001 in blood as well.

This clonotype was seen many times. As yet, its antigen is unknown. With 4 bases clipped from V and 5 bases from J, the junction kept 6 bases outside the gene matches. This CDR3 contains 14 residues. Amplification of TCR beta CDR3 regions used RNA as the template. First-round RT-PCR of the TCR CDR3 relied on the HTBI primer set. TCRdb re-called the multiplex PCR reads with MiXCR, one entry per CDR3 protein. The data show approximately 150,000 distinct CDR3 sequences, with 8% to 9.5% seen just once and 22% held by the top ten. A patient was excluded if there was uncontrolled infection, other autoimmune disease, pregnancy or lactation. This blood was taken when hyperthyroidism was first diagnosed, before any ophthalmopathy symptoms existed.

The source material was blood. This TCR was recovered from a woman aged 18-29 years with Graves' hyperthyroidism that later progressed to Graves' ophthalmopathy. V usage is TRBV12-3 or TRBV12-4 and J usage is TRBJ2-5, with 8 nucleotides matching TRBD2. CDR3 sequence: CASSSGTRMETQYF. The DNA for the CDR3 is TGTGCCAGCAGTTCCGGGACTAGAATGGAGACCCAGTACTTC.